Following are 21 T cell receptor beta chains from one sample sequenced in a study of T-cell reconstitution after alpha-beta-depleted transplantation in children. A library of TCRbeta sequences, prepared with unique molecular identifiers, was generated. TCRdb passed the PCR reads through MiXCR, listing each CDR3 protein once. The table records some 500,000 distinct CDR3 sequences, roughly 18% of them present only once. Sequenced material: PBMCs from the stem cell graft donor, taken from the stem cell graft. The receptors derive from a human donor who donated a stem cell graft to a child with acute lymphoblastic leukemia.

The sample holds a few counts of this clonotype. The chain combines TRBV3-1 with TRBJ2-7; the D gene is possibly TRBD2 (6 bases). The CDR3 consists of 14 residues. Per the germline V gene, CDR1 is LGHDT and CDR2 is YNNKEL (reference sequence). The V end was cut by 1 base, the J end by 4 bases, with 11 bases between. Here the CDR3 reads CASSQGGRRYEQYF. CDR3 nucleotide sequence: TGTGCCAGCAGCCAAGGGGGGAGGCGGTACGAGCAGTACTTC.

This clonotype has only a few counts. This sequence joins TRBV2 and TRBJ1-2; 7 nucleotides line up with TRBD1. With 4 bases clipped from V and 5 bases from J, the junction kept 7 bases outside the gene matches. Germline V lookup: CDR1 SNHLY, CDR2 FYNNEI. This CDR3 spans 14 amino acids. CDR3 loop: CASSGHRGVYGYTF. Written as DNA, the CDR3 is TGTGCCAGCAGTGGGCACAGGGGAGTGTATGGCTACACCTTC.

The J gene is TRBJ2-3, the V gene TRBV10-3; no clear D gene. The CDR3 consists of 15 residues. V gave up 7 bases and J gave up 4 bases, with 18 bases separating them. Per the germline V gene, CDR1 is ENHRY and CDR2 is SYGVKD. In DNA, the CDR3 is TGTGCCATCAATTCAACCCCGAACGGGCCAGATACGCAGTATTTT. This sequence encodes CAINSTPNGPDTQYF.

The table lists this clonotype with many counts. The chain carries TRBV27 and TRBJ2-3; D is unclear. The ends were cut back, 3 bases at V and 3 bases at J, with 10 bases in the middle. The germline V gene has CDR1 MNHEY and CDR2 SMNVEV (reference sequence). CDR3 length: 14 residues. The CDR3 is CASSLAVRTDTQYF. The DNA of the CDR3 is TGTGCCAGCAGTTTGGCCGTGAGAACAGATACGCAGTATTTT.

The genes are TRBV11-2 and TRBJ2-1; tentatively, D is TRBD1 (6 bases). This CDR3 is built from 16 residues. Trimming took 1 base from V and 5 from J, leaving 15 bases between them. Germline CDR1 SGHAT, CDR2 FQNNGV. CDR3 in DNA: TGTGCCAGCAGCTTAGGTTTATTGGACAGCAACAATGAGCAGTTCTTC. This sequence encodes CASSLGLLDSNNEQFF. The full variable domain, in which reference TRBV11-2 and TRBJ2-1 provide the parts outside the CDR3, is EAGVAQSPRYKIIEKRQSVAFWCNPISGHATLYWYQQILGQGPKLLIQFQNNGVVDDSQLPKDRFSAERLKGVDSTLKIQPAKLEDSAVYLCASSLGLLDSNNEQFFGPGTRLTVL.

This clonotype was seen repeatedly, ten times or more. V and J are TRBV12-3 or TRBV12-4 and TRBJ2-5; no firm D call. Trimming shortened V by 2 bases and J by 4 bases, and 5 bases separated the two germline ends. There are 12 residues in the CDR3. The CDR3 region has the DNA TGTGCCAGCAGTTTACTACGAGAGACCCAGTACTTC. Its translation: CASSLLRETQYF.

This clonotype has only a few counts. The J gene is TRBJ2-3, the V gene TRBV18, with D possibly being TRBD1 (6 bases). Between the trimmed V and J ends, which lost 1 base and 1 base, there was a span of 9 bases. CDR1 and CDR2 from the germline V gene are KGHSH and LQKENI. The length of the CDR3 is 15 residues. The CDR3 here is CASSPRGRRTDTQYF. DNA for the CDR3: TGTGCCAGCTCACCACGGGGGCGACGCACAGATACGCAGTATTTT.

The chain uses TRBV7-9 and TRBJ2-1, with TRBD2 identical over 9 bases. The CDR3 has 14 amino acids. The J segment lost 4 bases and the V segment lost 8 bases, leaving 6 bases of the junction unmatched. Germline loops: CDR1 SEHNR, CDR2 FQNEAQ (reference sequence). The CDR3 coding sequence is TGTGCCAGCCGGAGCGGGAGGATGTACAATGAGCAGTTCTTC. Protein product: CASRSGRMYNEQFF.

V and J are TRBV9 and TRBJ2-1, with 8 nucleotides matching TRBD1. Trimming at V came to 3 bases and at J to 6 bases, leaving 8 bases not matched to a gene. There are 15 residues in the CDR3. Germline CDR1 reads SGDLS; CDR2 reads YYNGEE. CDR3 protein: CASSETGAAFNEQFF. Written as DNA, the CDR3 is TGTGCCAGCAGCGAGACAGGGGCAGCTTTCAATGAGCAGTTCTTC.

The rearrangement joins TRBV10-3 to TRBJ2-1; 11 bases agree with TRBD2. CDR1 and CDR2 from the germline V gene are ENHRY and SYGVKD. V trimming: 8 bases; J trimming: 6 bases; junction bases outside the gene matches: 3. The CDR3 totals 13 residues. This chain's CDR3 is CAIGLAGGNEQFF. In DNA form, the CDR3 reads TGTGCCATCGGGCTAGCGGGAGGCAATGAGCAGTTCTTC.

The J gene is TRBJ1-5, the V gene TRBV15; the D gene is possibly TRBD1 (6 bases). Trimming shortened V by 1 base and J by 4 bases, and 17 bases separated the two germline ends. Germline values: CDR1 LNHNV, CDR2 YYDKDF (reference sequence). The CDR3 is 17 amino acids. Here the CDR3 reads CATSRGSGTRKNQPQHF. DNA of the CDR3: TGTGCCACCAGCAGAGGTTCGGGGACACGTAAGAATCAGCCCCAGCATTTT.

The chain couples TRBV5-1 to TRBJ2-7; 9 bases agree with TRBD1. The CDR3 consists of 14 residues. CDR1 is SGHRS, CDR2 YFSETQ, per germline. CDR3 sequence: CALPGTGRRYEQYF. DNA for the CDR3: TGCGCTTTACCCGGGACAGGGAGACGATACGAGCAGTACTTC.

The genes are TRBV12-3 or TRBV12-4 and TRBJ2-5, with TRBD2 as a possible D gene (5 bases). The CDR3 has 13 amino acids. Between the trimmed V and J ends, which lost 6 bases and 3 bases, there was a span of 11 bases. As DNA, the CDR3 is TGTGCCAGCAGGATAACTAGGGAAGAGACCCAGTACTTC. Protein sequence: CASRITREETQYF.

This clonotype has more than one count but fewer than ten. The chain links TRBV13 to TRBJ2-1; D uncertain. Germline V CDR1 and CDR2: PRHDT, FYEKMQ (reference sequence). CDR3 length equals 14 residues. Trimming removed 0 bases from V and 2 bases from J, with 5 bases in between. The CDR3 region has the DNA TGTGCCAGCAGCTTAGGGCACCCCTACAATGAGCAGTTCTTC. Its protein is CASSLGHPYNEQFF.

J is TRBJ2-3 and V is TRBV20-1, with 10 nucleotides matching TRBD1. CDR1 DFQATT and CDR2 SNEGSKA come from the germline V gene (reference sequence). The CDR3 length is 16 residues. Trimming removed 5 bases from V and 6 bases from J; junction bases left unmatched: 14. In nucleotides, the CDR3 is TGCAGTGCTCCTGGAGGGGACAGGGGAATTAGGGATACGCAGTATTTT. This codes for CSAPGGDRGIRDTQYF.

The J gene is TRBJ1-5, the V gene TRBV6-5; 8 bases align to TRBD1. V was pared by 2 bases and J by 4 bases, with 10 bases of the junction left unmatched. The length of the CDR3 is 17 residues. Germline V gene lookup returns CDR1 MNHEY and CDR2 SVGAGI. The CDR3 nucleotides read TGTGCCAGCAGTTACACTCCCGACCACAGGGGGAATCAGCCCCAGCATTTT. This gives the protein CASSYTPDHRGNQPQHF.

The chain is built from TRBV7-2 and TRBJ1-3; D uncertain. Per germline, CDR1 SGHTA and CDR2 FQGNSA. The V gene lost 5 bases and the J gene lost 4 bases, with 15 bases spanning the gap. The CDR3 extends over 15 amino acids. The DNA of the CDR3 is TGTGCCAGCAGCCTTTCTCGACAAGAGGGAAACACCATATATTTT. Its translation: CASSLSRQEGNTIYF.

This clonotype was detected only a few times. Here the CDR3 reads CSTSGLGVYNEQFF. The CDR3 region has the DNA TGCAGCACCTCGGGACTAGGGGTTTACAATGAGCAGTTCTTC. The rearrangement links TRBV29-1 to TRBJ2-1; 8 bases agree with TRBD2. This CDR3 has 14 amino acids. Germline CDR1 is SQVTM and CDR2 is ANQGSEA. V shed 8 bases, J shed 4 bases, and the junction held 10 bases outside the gene matches.

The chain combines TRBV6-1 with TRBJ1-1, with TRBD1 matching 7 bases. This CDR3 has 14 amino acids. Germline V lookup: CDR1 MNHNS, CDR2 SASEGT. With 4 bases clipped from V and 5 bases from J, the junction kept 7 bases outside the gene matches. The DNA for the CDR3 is TGTGCCAGCAGTGGCCAGGGGGGCCGGACTGAAGCTTTCTTT. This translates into CASSGQGGRTEAFF.

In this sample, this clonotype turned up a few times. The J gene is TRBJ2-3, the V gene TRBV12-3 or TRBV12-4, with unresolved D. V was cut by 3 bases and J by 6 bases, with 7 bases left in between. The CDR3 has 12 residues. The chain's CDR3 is CASSFNSDTQYF. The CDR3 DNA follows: TGTGCCAGCAGTTTTAACAGTGATACGCAGTATTTT.

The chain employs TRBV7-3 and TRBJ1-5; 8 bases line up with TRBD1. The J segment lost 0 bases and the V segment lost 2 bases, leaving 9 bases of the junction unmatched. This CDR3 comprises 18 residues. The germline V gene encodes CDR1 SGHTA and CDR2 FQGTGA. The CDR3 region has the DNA TGTGCCAGCAGCTTATCAGGGGGCGACTGGTATAGCAATCAGCCCCAGCATTTT. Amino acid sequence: CASSLSGGDWYSNQPQHF.